The 27 T cell receptor beta chains reported below all come from one sample, sequenced in a study of regulatory T cells in long-lasting Graves disease. Described time point: newly diagnosed GD, antithyroid drugs for less than 3 months. Construction of the TCR library relied on RNA isolated from PBMCs. Combining iRepertoire HTBI primers with Arm-PCR of CDR3 regions, the authors built TCR beta libraries. In TCRdb, the multiplex PCR reads were re-called with MiXCR into one record per CDR3 protein. Here the sample spans some 490,000 distinct CDR3 sequences, 12% being singletons. In addition, the sample was reused for a study of T cells in Graves' hyperthyroidism and ophthalmopathy.

The material sequenced was peripheral blood mononuclear cells (PBMCs), taken at new diagnosis, from a patient treated with antithyroid drugs. Receptor source: a young woman with Graves disease.

Ten or more counts support this clonotype. V is TRBV12-3 or TRBV12-4 and J is TRBJ1-5, with D unresolved. CDR3 length: 15 residues. V lost 6 bases to trimming and J lost 5 bases, with 17 bases between them. The CDR3 DNA follows: TGTGCCAGCAGCCCTAGGAGGGAGCCTGATCAGCCCCAGCATTTT. Translating it yields CASSPRREPDQPQHF.

This clonotype was seen only a few times. It may be a read error: a sequence one base away is much more abundant. This CDR3 fails to terminate in the conserved phenylalanine or tryptophan, so it likely reflects a read error. The rearrangement links TRBV2 to TRBJ2-1; TRBD2 matches at 12 bases. With V trimmed by 4 bases and J by 10 bases, 17 bases remained unmatched. Germline lookup yields CDR1 SNHLY and CDR2 FYNNEI. The CDR3 loop spans 18 amino acids. The CDR3 spells CASSGASGRAPLFREQFL. The CDR3, as DNA: TGTGCCAGCAGTGGGGCTAGCGGGAGGGCCCCCCTCTTCCGGGAGCAGTTCCTC.

This clonotype was detected many times. This chain uses TRBV14 with TRBJ2-1; D remains unclear. Germline CDR1 reads SGHDN; CDR2 reads FVKESK. The CDR3 runs 15 residues. V was cut by 5 bases and J by 3 bases, with 14 bases left in between. CDR3 sequence (DNA): TGTGCCAGCAGCAAGACGGGCTGGTTCTACAATGAGCAGTTCTTC. Residues: CASSKTGWFYNEQFF. The full variable domain, completed using reference TRBV14 and TRBJ2-1, is EAGVTQFPSHSVIEKGQTVTLRCDPISGHDNLYWYRRVMGKEIKFLLHFVKESKQDESGMPNNRFLAERTGGTYSTLKVQPAELEDSGVYFCASSKTGWFYNEQFFGPGTRLTVL.

This clonotype was seen many times. The V gene is TRBV7-9, the J gene TRBJ2-7; TRBD2 is a possible D gene (6 bases). Trimming left V 4 bases short and J 3 bases short, with 16 bases between. This CDR3 spans 15 amino acids. Looked up from germline, CDR1 is SEHNR and CDR2 is FQNEAQ (reference sequence). CDR3 region: CASSSFRDFSYEQYF. The CDR3, as DNA: TGTGCCAGCAGCTCATTCCGGGACTTCAGCTACGAGCAGTACTTC.

This clonotype has at least ten counts. The V call is TRBV13, the J call TRBJ2-7; 10 positions match TRBD2. Germline-derived CDR1 and CDR2 are PRHDT and FYEKMQ (reference sequence). Losses at the gene ends were 7 bases for V and 6 bases for J; bases not matched to a gene: 9. This CDR3 is built from 14 residues. Here the CDR3 reads CASTEREGRREQYF. The CDR3 bases are TGTGCCAGCACTGAGCGGGAGGGCCGTCGCGAGCAGTACTTC.

This clonotype turned up a few times. The chain recombines TRBV12-3 or TRBV12-4 with TRBJ2-1, with 8 positions matching TRBD2. The V and J ends lost 6 bases and 9 bases, in that order; junction bases with no gene match: 10. The CDR3 contains 14 residues. The CDR3 DNA is TGTGCCAGCAGCCCATATAGGACTAGCTTTGAGCAGTTCTTC. It encodes CASSPYRTSFEQFF.

This clonotype was counted a few times. The CDR3 nucleotides are TGCCTTATCGGGACTAGTTCAGATACGCAGTATTTT. Translation gives CLIGTSSDTQYF. This chain joins TRBV20-1 and TRBJ2-3; the match to TRBD2 covers 8 bases. CDR3 size: 12 residues. In germline, CDR1 is DFQATT, CDR2 SNEGSKA (reference sequence).

This clonotype was counted many times. The genes are TRBV10-3 and TRBJ2-7; 7 nucleotides match TRBD2. The CDR3 sequence is 14 residues long. V shed 3 bases, J shed 0 bases, and the junction held 2 bases outside the gene matches. CDR1 and CDR2 (germline): ENHRY, SYGVKD. Here the CDR3 reads CAISELALSYEQYF. CDR3 coding DNA: TGTGCCATCAGTGAACTAGCGCTCTCCTACGAGCAGTACTTC.

This clonotype came up many times. The chain uses TRBV20-1 and TRBJ2-3; D not certain. The V and J ends lost 0 bases and 0 bases respectively, with 13 bases between them. Germline V gene sequence: CDR1 DFQATT, CDR2 SNEGSKA (reference sequence). This CDR3 comprises 16 residues. CDR3 coding DNA: TGCAGTGCTAGAGATCTGCAAGGCTATAGCACAGATACGCAGTATTTT. It codes for CSARDLQGYSTDTQYF.

In this sample, this clonotype turned up many times. The V and J genes are TRBV12-3 or TRBV12-4 and TRBJ2-6; no reliable D call. V dropped 3 bases and J dropped 4 bases, with 10 bases sitting between them. The CDR3 has 15 residues. The DNA of the CDR3 is TGTGCCAGCAGTTTTATGGTGACCGGGGCCAACGTCCTGACTTTC. It translates to CASSFMVTGANVLTF.

This clonotype was counted many times. The V call is TRBV27, the J call TRBJ2-1; D gene ambiguous. The germline gives CDR1 MNHEY, CDR2 SMNVEV (reference sequence). This CDR3 is 11 amino acids long. Trimming pared 4 bases from V and 9 bases from J, leaving 7 bases between. CDR3 DNA sequence: TGTGCCAGCAGTTGGGCTACTGAGCAGTTCTTC. Protein product: CASSWATEQFF.

This clonotype has ten or more counts. V is TRBV7-9 and J is TRBJ2-3, with TRBD2 matching 12 bases. The germline V gene has CDR1 SEHNR and CDR2 FQNEAQ (reference sequence). CDR3 length equals 17 residues. With 3 bases clipped from V and 2 bases from J, the junction kept 6 bases outside the gene matches. The CDR3 loop reads CASSFGLAGTITDTQYF. The CDR3 coding sequence is TGTGCCAGCAGCTTCGGACTAGCGGGAACAATCACAGATACGCAGTATTTT.

In its sample, this clonotype was seen many times. The chain employs TRBV30 and TRBJ2-3; 11 bases match TRBD2. V lost 0 bases and J lost 4; bases outside the gene matches: 3. The CDR3 is 15 amino acids. Germline CDR1 is GTSNPN and CDR2 is SVGIG (reference sequence). The CDR3 loop reads CAWSVTSGRADTQYF. CDR3 in DNA: TGTGCCTGGAGTGTAACTAGCGGGAGAGCAGATACGCAGTATTTT.

This clonotype has a count of ten or more. The chain combines TRBV2 with TRBJ2-2; the match to TRBD1 covers 8 bases. The V segment lost 4 bases and the J segment 7 bases; nucleotides outside the gene matches: 11. This CDR3 is built from 16 residues. Germline assignment: CDR1 SNHLY and CDR2 FYNNEI. The CDR3 sequence is CASSGLRQGAYGELFF. The CDR3 coding sequence is TGTGCCAGCAGTGGGTTGAGGCAGGGGGCATACGGGGAGCTGTTTTTT.

This clonotype was seen a handful of times. The rearrangement links TRBV20-1 to TRBJ2-7; 10 bases line up with TRBD2. Per germline, CDR1 DFQATT and CDR2 SNEGSKA (reference sequence). Trimming at V came to 6 bases and at J to 6 bases, leaving 2 bases not matched to a gene. CDR3 length: 11 amino acids. DNA for the CDR3: TGCAGTGCAACTAGCGGGATCGAGCAGTACTTC. Translation gives CSATSGIEQYF.

At least ten counts were recorded for this clonotype. The CDR3 region has the DNA TGTGCCAGCAGGACAAGGGGGCGGGATGGCTACACCTTC. The encoded protein is CASRTRGRDGYTF. V gene TRBV28 combines with J gene TRBJ1-2, with 7 nucleotides matching TRBD1. In germline, CDR1 is MDHEN, CDR2 SYDVKM. V lost 6 bases to trimming and J lost 6 bases; unmatched junction nucleotides: 7. The CDR3 is made up of 13 amino acids.

The chain employs TRBV5-8 and TRBJ1-1, with D possibly matching TRBD1 (6 bases). The CDR3 is 16 residues long. Germline CDR1 SGHTS, CDR2 YDEGEE. V lost 4 bases and J lost 4, with 20 bases in between. The CDR3 region is CASSPYDGGWGTEAFF. In DNA form, the CDR3 reads TGTGCCAGCAGCCCTTACGACGGGGGCTGGGGCACTGAAGCTTTCTTT.

This clonotype was seen at least ten times. The rearrangement links TRBV6-5 to TRBJ2-2; the D is unclear. V was clipped by 6 bases and J by 5 bases, with 16 bases between them. The CDR3 length is 15 residues. Germline V gene lookup returns CDR1 MNHEY and CDR2 SVGAGI. Here the CDR3 reads CASSLLPGLTGELFF. The CDR3, as DNA: TGTGCCAGCAGCTTACTACCCGGGTTGACCGGGGAGCTGTTTTTT.

This clonotype was seen a few times. The rearrangement joins TRBV7-9 to TRBJ1-3; D unclear. CDR3 length: 18 residues. Germline V CDR1 and CDR2: SEHNR, FQNEAQ (reference sequence). Trimming removed 4 bases from V and 2 bases from J, with 21 bases in between. CDR3 nucleotides: TGTGCCAGCAGCTCCGCGAAAGGCAGCTGGTATACTGGAAACACCATATATTTT. Amino acids: CASSSAKGSWYTGNTIYF.

The chain couples TRBV6-1 to TRBJ2-7; 7 nucleotides agree with TRBD1. This CDR3 has 14 residues. CDR1 and CDR2 from the germline V gene are MNHNS and SASEGT. J was trimmed by 2 bases and V by 7 bases; bases with no gene match: 8. The CDR3 sequence is CASTRQGGAYEQYF. CDR3 DNA sequence: TGTGCCAGCACGCGACAGGGTGGTGCCTACGAGCAGTACTTC.

This clonotype was seen a few times. The chain uses TRBV6-5 and TRBJ2-1; D might be TRBD1 or TRBD2, each matching 5 bases. Trimming removed 2 bases from V and 6 bases from J, with 5 bases in between. The CDR3 extends over 12 amino acids. Per the germline V gene, CDR1 is MNHEY and CDR2 is SVGAGI. The CDR3 sequence is CASSYGGNEQFF. CDR3 coding DNA: TGTGCCAGCAGTTACGGGGGCAATGAGCAGTTCTTC.

The sample holds a few counts of this clonotype. The chain carries TRBV19 and TRBJ1-5; perhaps TRBD1 as D (6 bases). The CDR3 length is 14 residues. Germline lookup yields CDR1 LNHDA and CDR2 SQIVND (reference sequence). The V end was cut by 4 bases, the J end by 4 bases, with 11 bases between. CDR3 in DNA: TGTGCCAGTAGTAGTGAGGGGGGGAATCAGCCCCAGCATTTT. This translates into CASSSEGGNQPQHF.

At least ten counts were recorded for this clonotype. The V and J genes are TRBV12-3 or TRBV12-4 and TRBJ1-5, with 11 bases identical to TRBD1. V gave up 3 bases and J gave up 5 bases; unmatched junction bases: 9. CDR3 length: 17 residues. The CDR3 sequence: CASSFSRRTGGYQPQHF. CDR3 nucleotide sequence: TGTGCCAGCAGTTTTTCCCGTCGGACAGGGGGCTATCAGCCCCAGCATTTT.

This clonotype showed up just a few times. The chain recombines TRBV4-1 with TRBJ2-1; TRBD2 aligns across 13 bases. This CDR3 spans 16 amino acids. Trimming removed 4 bases from V and 7 bases from J; junction bases left unmatched: 7. Germline V gene sequence: CDR1 MGHRA, CDR2 YSYEKL. CDR3 region: CASSPTGTSGKNEQFF. The CDR3 DNA reads as TGCGCCAGCAGCCCCACCGGGACTAGCGGGAAAAATGAGCAGTTCTTC.

The chain joins TRBV20-1 to TRBJ1-1; 10 nucleotides match TRBD1. The CDR3 sequence is 15 residues long. From germline, CDR1 is DFQATT and CDR2 SNEGSKA (reference sequence). Trimming removed 2 bases from V and 3 bases from J; junction bases left unmatched: 6. The CDR3: CSARRQGAGYTEAFF. DNA for the CDR3: TGCAGTGCTAGAAGACAGGGGGCCGGATACACTGAAGCTTTCTTT.

This clonotype was found many times. The rearrangement joins TRBV7-2 to TRBJ2-3, with unresolved D. With 0 bases removed from V and 4 bases from J, the gap between germline ends came to 8 bases. The CDR3 runs 14 residues. Germline V gives CDR1 SGHTA, CDR2 FQGNSA. The CDR3: CASSLAAIADTQYF. The CDR3 bases are TGTGCCAGCAGCTTAGCTGCTATTGCAGATACGCAGTATTTT. The full variable domain, rest sourced from reference TRBV7-2 and TRBJ2-3, is GAGVSQSPSNKVTEKGKDVELRCDPISGHTALYWYRQSLGQGLEFLIYFQGNSAPDKSGLPSDRFSAERTGGSVSTLTIQRTQQEDSAVYLCASSLAAIADTQYFGPGTRLTVL.

This clonotype has at least ten counts. V and J are TRBV3-1 and TRBJ1-2, with D possibly matching TRBD1 (5 bases). The germline gives CDR1 LGHDT, CDR2 YNNKEL (reference sequence). Trimming stripped 2 bases from V and 6 bases from J, with 10 bases between. The CDR3 spans 13 residues. CDR3 protein: CASSQRRGHGYTF. DNA of the CDR3: TGTGCCAGCAGCCAAAGGCGGGGACATGGCTACACCTTC.